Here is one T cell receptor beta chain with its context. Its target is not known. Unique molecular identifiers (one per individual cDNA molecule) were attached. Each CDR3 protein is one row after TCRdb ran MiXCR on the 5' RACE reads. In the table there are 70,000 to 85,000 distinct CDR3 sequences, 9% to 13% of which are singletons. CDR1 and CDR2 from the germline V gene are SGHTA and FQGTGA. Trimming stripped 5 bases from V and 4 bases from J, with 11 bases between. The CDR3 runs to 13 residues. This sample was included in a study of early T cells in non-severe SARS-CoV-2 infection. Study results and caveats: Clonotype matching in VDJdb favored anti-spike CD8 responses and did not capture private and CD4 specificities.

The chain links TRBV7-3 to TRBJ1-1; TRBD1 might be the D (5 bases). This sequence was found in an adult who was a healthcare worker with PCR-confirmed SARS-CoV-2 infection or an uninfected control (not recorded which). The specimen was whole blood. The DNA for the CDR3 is TGTGCCAGCAGCGCCCGGGACGGCACTGAAGCTTTCTTT. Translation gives CASSARDGTEAFF.